This is a list of T cell receptor beta chains from one sample in a study of blood T cells in healthy people across ages. One entry per CDR3 protein results from TCRdb running MiXCR on the 5' RACE reads. The table records under 800,000 distinct CDR3 sequences, about 42% of them present only once. The sequencing sample was made of blood. These receptors were collected from a woman between 55 and 75 years old in good health. Both conserved end residues are part of each CDR3. D genes are given only for firm matches. The size entry is marked missing in some rows and otherwise reads once, few, many or a size class.

>-|TRBV10-3|TRBD1|TRBJ2-2
TGTGCCATCAGCTTCGGGACAGGGGGGACCGGGGAGCTGTTTTTT
CAISFGTGGTGELFF
>few|TRBV20-1|-|TRBJ2-3
TGCAGTGCTAGCCTAACAGACACAGATACGCAGTATTTT
CSASLTDTDTQYF
>-|TRBV10-3|TRBD1|TRBJ1-2
TGTGCCATCAGTGAGGGACAGGAGTTGGGCTACACCTTC
CAISEGQELGYTF
>-|TRBV6-6|-|TRBJ1-2
TGTGCCAGCAGTTACTCTCGGGCAGACCTTGATGGCTACACCTTC
CASSYSRADLDGYTF
>few|TRBV5-1|TRBD1|TRBJ1-1
TGCGCCAGCAGCTTGGATAGGACAGGGGGCGGCAACACTGAAGCTTTCTTT
CASSLDRTGGGNTEAFF
>-|TRBV11-2|-|TRBJ2-1
TGTGCCAGCAGCTCCTGGGGGGAGGGGGGGCTTGATGAGCAGTTCTTC
CASSSWGEGGLDEQFF
>-|TRBV7-8|TRBD1|TRBJ2-3
TGTGCCAGCAGCCCCAGTGGGGACAGGGGGCGAACAGATACGCAGTATTTT
CASSPSGDRGRTDTQYF
>few|TRBV7-9|-|TRBJ2-3
TGTGCCAGCATACCGACAGGCACAGATACGCAGTATTTT
CASIPTGTDTQYF
>few|TRBV7-2|TRBD2|TRBJ2-3
TGTGCCAGCAGCAACCGACTAGCGGGGGTCGGAGATACGCAGTATTTT
CASSNRLAGVGDTQYF
>many|TRBV5-6|TRBD1|TRBJ2-5
TGTGCCAGCAGCCGCGGACAGGGAATGGAGACCCAGTACTTC
CASSRGQGMETQYF
>few|TRBV7-9|TRBD1|TRBJ2-5
TGTGCCAGCAGCCAGGGGACAGGGGGAATGTGGGAGACCCAGTACTTC
CASSQGTGGMWETQYF
>-|TRBV11-2|TRBD1|TRBJ1-1
TGTGCCAGCAGCTTAGGACAGGGGGGCATGAACACTGAAGCTTTCTTT
CASSLGQGGMNTEAFF
>few|TRBV20-1|-|TRBJ1-1
TGCAGTGCTAGTGAGCAGGTCAATTCGGGCACTGAAGCTTTCTTT
CSASEQVNSGTEAFF
>-|TRBV28|-|TRBJ1-5
TGTGCCAGCAGTAGGATCGAAGGGGAGGACAATAGCAATCAGCCCCAGCATTTT
CASSRIEGEDNSNQPQHF
>-|TRBV7-9|-|TRBJ2-5
TGTGCCAGCAGCTTATTCTACGTACGGGAGATAGGAGGGACCCAGTACTTC
CASSLFYVREIGGTQYF
>many|TRBV7-2|TRBD2|TRBJ2-5
TGTGCCAGCAGCTCCCCGGGACTAGCGCAAGAGACCCAGTACTTC
CASSSPGLAQETQYF
>-|TRBV9|-|TRBJ1-2
TGTGCCAGCAGCACTGGAGGGGATGGCTACACCTTC
CASSTGGDGYTF